Here is one T cell receptor beta chain with its context. The junction and the germline gene differ at one end; a read error may be behind it. In the original analysis: Reference gene primer amplification yielded estimated nucleated cell counts. Repertoires were generated with immunoSEQ multiplex PCR, while TCRdb's copy carries only in-frame clones and drops some. V, J and clone size reflect that table, while D and trimming were determined from the DNA. The sample yields about 35,000 clones, around 90% seen once. These data belong to a study of blood T cell repertoires in COVID-19. Turning to the study itself: Both acute and convalescent COVID-19 samples were obtained from the United States, Italy and Spain. T cells, B-cell-depleted T cells, or PBMCs supplied cDNA or gDNA.

Germline V gene data show CDR1 as SSHAT and CDR2 as FNYEAQ (reference sequence). The CDR3 length is 17 residues. This sequence was found in a human donor in a cohort sampled during active COVID-19. Sequencing input: peripheral blood. The chain employs TRBV7-7 and TRBJ2-1; 12 bases match TRBD2. The CDR3, as DNA: TGTGCTAGCAGCTTACAGGCTAGCGGGAGGGCGGTGAATGAGCAGTTCTTC. Translating gives CASSLQASGRAVNEQFF.